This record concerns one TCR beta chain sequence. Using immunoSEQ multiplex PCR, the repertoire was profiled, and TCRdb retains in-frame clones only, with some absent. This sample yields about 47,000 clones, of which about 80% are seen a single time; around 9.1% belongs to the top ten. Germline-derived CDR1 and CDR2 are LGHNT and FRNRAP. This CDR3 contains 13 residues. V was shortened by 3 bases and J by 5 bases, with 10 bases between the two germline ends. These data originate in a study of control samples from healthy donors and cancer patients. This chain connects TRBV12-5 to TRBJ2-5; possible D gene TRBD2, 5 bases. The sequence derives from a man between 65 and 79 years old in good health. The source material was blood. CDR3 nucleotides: TGTGCTAGTGGTTTAGCGGACCGGGAGACCCAGTACTTC. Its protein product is CASGLADRETQYF.